Below, 14 T cell receptor beta chains from the same sample are listed, as sequenced in a study of blood T cell repertoires in COVID-19 (dated by TCRdb to 2018 to 2021). The library was made by the immunoSEQ multiplex PCR assay. TCRdb took over this immuneACCESS table, retaining in-frame rearrangements with V and J assigned. Such tables are incomplete; in checked studies, under half of the missing clones stem from an unresolved V gene, and the remainder is unexplained. The sample data list about 270,000 clones, and 88% of these were observed just once. Jointly, the top ten make up 2% of the sample. The sample taken for sequencing was PBMCs or T cells enriched from blood (not recorded which). The receptors originated from a woman aged 60-75 years in a cohort exposed to, infected with or recovered from COVID-19 (not recorded which).

The rearrangement links TRBV30 to TRBJ2-1; 9 bases map to TRBD2. V gave up 0 bases and J gave up 7 bases; unmatched junction bases: 7. Germline-derived CDR1 and CDR2 are GTSNPN and SVGIG (reference sequence). The CDR3 spans 15 residues. Here the CDR3 DNA reads TGTGCCTGGAGTGTGGGTCTAGCGGGAACAAATGAGCAGTTCTTC. Residues: CAWSVGLAGTNEQFF. Variable domain in full (rest from reference TRBV30 and TRBJ2-1): SQTIHQWPATLVQPVGSPLSLECTVEGTSNPNLYWYRQAAGRGLQLLFYSVGIGQISSEVPQNLSASRPQDRQFILSSKKLLLSDSGFYLCAWSVGLAGTNEQFFGPGTRLTVL.

The chain has TRBV5-6 and TRBJ2-7, with 12 nucleotides matching TRBD2. Germline values: CDR1 SGHDT, CDR2 YYEEEE. J was trimmed by 4 bases and V by 4 bases; bases with no gene match: 6. This CDR3 comprises 15 residues. The CDR3 DNA sequence: TGTGCCAGCAGCCAAGGACTAGCGGGAAGGTACGAGCAGTACTTC. This codes for CASSQGLAGRYEQYF.

For the CDR3, the DNA is TGTGCCAGCAGTTCACCCCTCCATTTCCCCCGGGACAGGTTGACCCTAAAACTGTTTTTT. Translation: CASSSPLHFPRDRLTLKLFF. The chain carries TRBV27 and TRBJ1-4, with TRBD1 matching over 8 bases. CDR1 is MNHEY, CDR2 SMNVEV, per germline (reference sequence). V lost 4 bases and J lost 10; bases outside the gene matches: 26. CDR3 length: 20 amino acids.

This clone turned up a few times. The gene calls are TRBV4-3 and TRBJ1-2; no definite D call. The CDR3 covers 14 residues. CDR1 and CDR2 (germline): LGHNA, YSLEER. Trimming removed 3 bases at V and 0 bases at J, with 8 bases between. Written as DNA, the CDR3 is TGCGCCAGCAGCCAGAACAGAGCTAACTATGGCTACACCTTC. Protein sequence: CASSQNRANYGYTF.

This clone was detected once. The chain links TRBV19 to TRBJ1-5; TRBD1 is a possible D gene (6 bases). Trimming pared 6 bases from V and 7 bases from J, leaving 16 bases between. The CDR3 is 14 amino acids. Germline V gives CDR1 LNHDA, CDR2 SQIVND (reference sequence). CDR3 sequence: CASSATGARQPQHF. CDR3 in DNA: TGTGCCAGTAGCGCGACAGGAGCACGGCAGCCCCAGCATTTT.

This clone was counted between two and nine times. The chain joins TRBV13 to TRBJ2-1; 7 bases are shared with TRBD2. V was clipped by 3 bases and J by 5 bases; unmatched bases: 13. The CDR3 runs to 17 residues. Germline CDR1 is PRHDT and CDR2 is FYEKMQ (reference sequence). CDR3 in DNA: TGTGCCAGCAGCTTGATTAGCGGGTATATTACTCACAATGAGCAGTTCTTC. Encoded protein: CASSLISGYITHNEQFF.

The rearrangement joins TRBV2 to TRBJ2-1; D is undetermined. Germline values: CDR1 SNHLY, CDR2 FYNNEI. This CDR3 has 13 amino acids. Between the trimmed V and J ends, which lost 4 bases and 1 base, there was a span of 5 bases. The CDR3 sequence: CASSAPSYNEQFF. The CDR3 nucleotides are TGTGCCAGCAGTGCCCCTTCCTACAATGAGCAGTTCTTC.

V is TRBV9 and J is TRBJ1-4, with a weak D call TRBD1 (5 bases). V was trimmed by 0 bases and J by 3 bases, leaving 9 bases between them. This CDR3 is built from 15 residues. CDR1 and CDR2 from the germline V gene are SGDLS and YYNGEE. Here the CDR3 DNA reads TGTGCCAGCAGCGTAGCTCCGGGGGCTAATGAAAAACTGTTTTTT. Translation: CASSVAPGANEKLFF.

The V and J genes are TRBV30 and TRBJ2-1, with TRBD2 matching over 8 bases. CDR3 length equals 16 residues. Germline-derived CDR1 and CDR2 are GTSNPN and SVGIG (reference sequence). Trimming at V came to 0 bases and at J to 1 base, leaving 5 bases not matched to a gene. The DNA for the CDR3 is TGTGCCTGGAGTGTAGGCGGGAGGCCATCCTACAATGAGCAGTTCTTC. It yields the protein CAWSVGGRPSYNEQFF.

This chain uses TRBV7-2 with TRBJ2-4; D not resolved. V was pared by 1 base and J by 4 bases, with 14 bases between. In germline, CDR1 is SGHTA, CDR2 FQGNSA. CDR3 size: 16 residues. This CDR3 is CASSLEFAATKNIQYF. As DNA, the CDR3 is TGTGCCAGCAGCTTAGAGTTCGCGGCCACAAAAAACATTCAGTACTTC. Using reference TRBV7-2 and TRBJ2-4 for the parts outside the CDR3, the full variable domain is GAGVSQSPSNKVTEKGKDVELRCDPISGHTALYWYRQSLGQGLEFLIYFQGNSAPDKSGLPSDRFSAERTGGSVSTLTIQRTQQEDSAVYLCASSLEFAATKNIQYFGAGTRLSVL.

The CDR3 sequence is CASSRERGRLEKLFF. The CDR3 DNA sequence: TGTGCCAGCAGCCGAGAACGGGGTCGCTTGGAAAAACTGTTTTTT. The chain uses TRBV14 and TRBJ1-4; D is unclear. There are 15 residues in the CDR3. The V gene lost 4 bases and the J gene lost 8 bases, with 17 bases spanning the gap. Per germline, CDR1 SGHDN and CDR2 FVKESK.

The chain joins TRBV4-1 to TRBJ2-4; TRBD1 matches at 8 bases. The CDR3 contains 17 residues. Trimming cost V 1 base and J 9 bases; bases outside gene matches: 14. CDR1 and CDR2 from the germline V gene are MGHRA and YSYEKL. The CDR3 region has the DNA TGCGCCAGCAGCCAAGGGGAGACAGGGGTCCTAAGGGGCATTCAGTACTTC. It codes for CASSQGETGVLRGIQYF.

This chain connects TRBV7-9 to TRBJ2-7, with 9 bases identical to TRBD1. J was trimmed by 3 bases and V by 5 bases; bases with no gene match: 8. This CDR3 contains 15 residues. Germline CDR1 and CDR2: SEHNR and FQNEAQ (reference sequence). The CDR3 region is CASSPPGTGNYEQYF. The CDR3 DNA sequence: TGTGCCAGCAGCCCTCCCGGGACAGGGAACTACGAGCAGTACTTC.

CDR3 residues: CASSLARFAGRTDTQYF. The CDR3 nucleotides read TGTGCCAGCAGCTTAGCCCGGTTCGCGGGACGTACAGATACGCAGTATTTT. The chain joins TRBV11-2 to TRBJ2-3; a weak D match, TRBD2 (6 bases). CDR1 is SGHAT, CDR2 FQNNGV, per germline. V lost 1 base to trimming and J lost 3 bases, with 17 bases between them. This CDR3 region has 17 residues.